Each of the 8 T cell receptor beta chains below was sequenced from the same sample in a study of CD8+ T cells in alopecia areata. Isolated RNA was reverse transcribed into cDNA used as the sequencing template. Method: immunoSEQ multiplex PCR; TCRdb's copy keeps in-frame clones and lacks some. The counts give around 100,000 clones, none of them seen only once; about 18% is held by the top ten. The sequencing sample was made of lesional skin. Receptors were obtained from a C3H/HeJ mouse with alopecia areata. The strain is characterized by the MHC haplotype H2-k.

As regards this clone: The genes are named according to mouse. The read is 4 residues too short to cover the CDR3 end, so that end is filled in from the germline J gene. This rearrangement joins TRBV13-3 to TRBJ2-1; 13 bases are shared with TRBD2. The CDR3 length is 14 residues. Looked up from germline, CDR1 is NNHDY and CDR2 is SYVADS. The sequenced CDR3 bases are TGTGCCAGCAAAAGGACTGGGGGGGCGGCT. Amino acids: CASKRTGGAA. The CDR3 as a whole reads CASKRTGGAAEQFF.

A remark on this clone: Here the gene names and germline are mouse. The missing CDR3 end, 4 residues past where the read stops, is filled in from the germline J gene. The chain employs TRBV12-1 and TRBJ1-2; a weak D match, TRBD1 (5 bases). Germline V gene sequence: CDR1 SGHSN, CDR2 HYEKVE. V was cut by 4 bases and J by 1 base, with 9 bases left in between. The length of the CDR3 is 13 residues. The sequenced part of the CDR3 DNA is TGTGCCAGCTCCCTAGACAGAAACTCC. Protein: CASSLDRNS. The whole CDR3 protein is CASSLDRNSDYTF.

This clone was seen a few times. The germline and genes are mouse ones. The read comes to an end 4 residues before the CDR3 does, leaving the germline J gene to fill in the end. This rearrangement joins TRBV13-3 to TRBJ2-5; weak D call: TRBD1 (6 bases). The CDR3 is 14 amino acids. Germline CDR1 and CDR2: NNHDY and SYVADS. The CDR3 bases that were read are TGTGCCAGCAGTGATGACAGGGCGGCAGAC. Translation: CASSDDRAAD. Given in full, the CDR3 is CASSDDRAADTQYF.

This clone was picked up a small number of times. Gene names and germline match the mouse. The read is 4 residues too short to cover the CDR3 end, so that end is filled in from the germline J gene. This chain links TRBV13-1 with TRBJ2-2; 7 bases are shared with TRBD2. Germline V gives CDR1 NSHNY, CDR2 SYGAGN. Losses at the gene ends were 0 bases for V and 1 base for J; bases not matched to a gene: 0. The CDR3 is 15 residues long. The CDR3 loop reads CASSDGLGNTGQLYF. The CDR3 bases that were read are TGTGCCAGCAGTGATGGACTGGGAAACACCGGG.

About this clone: Gene names and germline refer to mouse. The CDR3 end is not reached by the read, which stops 4 residues before it; the germline J gene fills it in. The rearrangement joins TRBV13-3 to TRBJ1-1; tentatively, D is TRBD1 (5 bases). The CDR3 consists of 15 residues. The V end was cut by 0 bases, the J end by 3 bases, with 12 bases between. Per germline, CDR1 NNHDY and CDR2 SYVADS. Partial CDR3 DNA: TGTGCCAGCAGTGATGGGGGGGACGGATACACA. This codes for CASSDGGDGYT. The full CDR3 reads CASSDGGDGYTEVFF.

A few counts support this clone. Gene names are mouse gene names. The CDR3 end lies 4 residues beyond the end of the read and is filled in from the germline J gene. The chain employs TRBV19 and TRBJ2-1; TRBD2 aligns across 12 bases. The CDR3 contains 17 residues. Trimming removed 0 bases from V and 1 base from J; junction bases left unmatched: 2. Per germline, CDR1 FNHDT and CDR2 SITEND (reference sequence). The CDR3 loop reads CASSIGDWGANYAEQFF. Partial CDR3 DNA: TGTGCCAGCAGTATAGGGGACTGGGGGGCGAACTATGCT. The entire variable domain, with the rest obtained from reference TRBV19 and TRBJ2-1, is as follows: GGIITQTPKFLIGQEGQKLTLKCQQNFNHDTMYWYRQDSGKGLRLIYYSITENDLQKGDLSEGYDASREKKSSFSLTVTSAQKNEMAVFLCASSIGDWGANYAEQFFGPGTRLTVL.

This clone was counted many times. Genes and germline come from the mouse. Read coverage stops 4 residues before the CDR3 terminus; the germline J gene supplies the remainder. V is TRBV13-3 and J is TRBJ2-5; 9 bases fit TRBD2. Germline trimming cut 7 bases from V and 1 base from J; bases unmatched to any gene: 4. The CDR3 contains 14 residues. Germline V gene sequence: CDR1 NNHDY, CDR2 SYVADS. The CDR3 spells CASWGGEDQDTQYF. Partial CDR3 DNA: TGTGCCAGCTGGGGGGGCGAGGACCAAGAC.

Concerning this clone itself: Compared with germline, one end of the junction differs, possibly owing to a read error. The germline and genes are mouse ones. The read finishes 4 residues shy of the CDR3 end, and the germline J gene is used to complete it. J is TRBJ2-5 and V is TRBV17, with a tentative D call TRBD1 (6 bases). This CDR3 is built from 13 residues. Germline lookup yields CDR1 MNHDT and CDR2 YYDKIL. CDR3 DNA, as far as it was read: TGTTCTAGCAGTACCGGGACACAAGAC. Its translation is CSSSTGTQD. The complete CDR3 reads CSSSTGTQDTQYF.